Listed here are 14 T cell receptor beta chains from one sample, sequenced in a study of blood T cell repertoires in COVID-19. Data came from immunoSEQ multiplex PCR; TCRdb stores just in-frame clones and leaves some out. The top ten hold about 5.1% of the sample, which has about 140,000 clones, more than 75% seen once. The sample consisted of peripheral blood. The receptors were sampled from a human donor in a cohort sampled during active COVID-19.

The V gene is TRBV7-8, the J gene TRBJ2-1, with D tentatively TRBD2 (5 bases). The CDR3 is 14 amino acids. The V end was cut by 2 bases, the J end by 6 bases, with 11 bases between. Germline assignment: CDR1 SGHVS and CDR2 FQNEAQ. The CDR3 loop reads CASSLRERLNEQFF. The CDR3 nucleotides read TGTGCCAGCAGCTTAAGGGAGCGCCTCAATGAGCAGTTCTTC. Complete variable domain (other parts from reference TRBV7-8 and TRBJ2-1): GAGVSQSPRYKVAKRGQDVALRCDPISGHVSLFWYQQALGQGPEFLTYFQNEAQLDKSGLPSDRFFAERPEGSVSTLKIQRTQQEDSAVYLCASSLRERLNEQFFGPGTRLTVL.

The chain carries TRBV19 and TRBJ1-2; no clear D gene. This CDR3 region has 14 residues. V shed 4 bases and J shed 4 bases, with 13 bases lying between them. The germline V gene has CDR1 LNHDA and CDR2 SQIVND (reference sequence). In nucleotides, the CDR3 is TGTGCCAGTAGTACGTCTTCGGGAGGCTATGGCTACACCTTC. It encodes CASSTSSGGYGYTF.

The chain carries TRBV4-2 and TRBJ2-3; 9 bases fit TRBD1. The CDR3 is 15 amino acids. V lost 5 bases, J lost 2 bases, and 5 bases stayed unmatched. Germline CDR1 is LGHNA and CDR2 is YNFKEQ. The chain's CDR3 is CASSGGDRVTDTQYF. The CDR3 coding sequence is TGTGCCAGCAGCGGGGGGGACAGGGTCACAGATACGCAGTATTTT.

CDR3 amino acids: CASTISGANVLTF. The CDR3 DNA reads as TGTGCCAGTACCATAAGCGGGGCCAACGTCCTGACTTTC. The V call is TRBV19, the J call TRBJ2-6; D remains ambiguous. Germline-derived CDR1 and CDR2 are LNHDA and SQIVND (reference sequence). Trimming left V 7 bases short and J 4 bases short, with 8 bases between. The length of the CDR3 is 13 residues.

This clone came up once. The rearrangement uses TRBV11-2 and TRBJ1-3, with D perhaps matching TRBD1 (5 bases). With 4 bases removed from V and 4 bases from J, the gap between germline ends came to 11 bases. The CDR3 contains 14 residues. Germline V gives CDR1 SGHAT, CDR2 FQNNGV. This CDR3 is CASSWGGDGNTIYF. The DNA of the CDR3 is TGTGCCAGCAGCTGGGGCGGTGACGGAAACACCATATATTTT.

This chain's CDR3 is CASTWLAGGRKEQFF. The DNA for the CDR3 is TGTGCCAGTACCTGGCTAGCGGGAGGGAGGAAGGAGCAGTTCTTC. V gene TRBV19 combines with J gene TRBJ2-1; the match to TRBD2 covers 12 bases. This CDR3 contains 15 residues. Trimming cost V 7 bases and J 10 bases; bases outside gene matches: 11. Germline V CDR1 and CDR2: LNHDA, SQIVND (reference sequence).

This clone was observed a few times. This chain connects TRBV25-1 to TRBJ1-3, with D perhaps matching TRBD1 (6 bases). V dropped 7 bases and J dropped 0 bases, with 10 bases sitting between them. Per germline, CDR1 MGHDK and CDR2 SYGVNS. This CDR3 is built from 14 residues. CDR3: CASIRDNSGNTIYF. DNA for the CDR3: TGTGCCAGCATCCGGGACAACTCTGGAAACACCATATATTTT.

The CDR3, as DNA: TGCGCCAGCAGCTTGGGGGGACAAAATGAAAAACTGTTTTTT. Its protein is CASSLGGQNEKLFF. The J gene is TRBJ1-4, the V gene TRBV5-1, with a tentative D call TRBD1 (6 bases). Trimming stripped 0 bases from V and 5 bases from J, with 8 bases between. Germline V gene sequence: CDR1 SGHRS, CDR2 YFSETQ. The CDR3 is 14 residues long. Full variable domain (rest looked up from reference TRBV5-1 and TRBJ1-4): KAGVTQTPRYLIKTRGQQVTLSCSPISGHRSVSWYQQTPGQGLQFLFEYFSETQRNKGNFPGRFSGRQFSNSRSEMNVSTLELGDSALYLCASSLGGQNEKLFFGSGTQLSVL.

The chain links TRBV28 to TRBJ1-6; the match to TRBD1 covers 10 bases. CDR3 length: 16 residues. V trimming: 7 bases; J trimming: 7 bases; junction bases outside the gene matches: 10. Germline CDR1 MDHEN, CDR2 SYDVKM. CDR3 bases: TGTGCCAGCAACCAAACTCCGGGACAGGGGAATTCACCCCTCCACTTT. This gives the protein CASNQTPGQGNSPLHF.

The J gene is TRBJ1-3, the V gene TRBV2; D not certain. The germline CDR1 and CDR2 sequences are SNHLY and FYNNEI. The CDR3 sequence is 13 residues long. The ends were cut back, 6 bases at V and 0 bases at J, with 6 bases in the middle. The CDR3 loop reads CASRPNSGNTIYF. In DNA form, the CDR3 reads TGTGCCAGCAGACCTAACTCTGGAAACACCATATATTTT.

This clone was counted ten times or more. The rearrangement uses TRBV3-1 (or the pseudogene TRBV3-2) and TRBJ2-7; 8 bases are a match to TRBD1. This CDR3 region has 17 residues. Germline CDR1 LGHDT, CDR2 YNNKEL (reference sequence). J was trimmed by 2 bases and V by 2 bases; bases with no gene match: 11. This chain's CDR3 is CASSQSSLLQGAYEQYV. The CDR3, as DNA: TGTGCCAGCAGCCAAAGTTCCTTGTTACAGGGGGCCTACGAGCAGTACGTC.

This chain connects TRBV4-1 to TRBJ2-1; 9 bases agree with TRBD2. V lost 6 bases to trimming and J lost 2 bases; unmatched junction nucleotides: 5. Germline CDR1 reads MGHRA; CDR2 reads YSYEKL. CDR3 size: 15 residues. The CDR3 is CASRTIAGAYNEQFF. CDR3 nucleotide sequence: TGCGCCAGCAGGACAATAGCGGGGGCCTACAATGAGCAGTTCTTC.

The chain carries TRBV28 and TRBJ1-5, with D tentatively TRBD1 (6 bases). Germline CDR1 is MDHEN and CDR2 is SYDVKM. CDR3 length: 15 amino acids. Trimming removed 3 bases at V and 4 bases at J, with 13 bases between. The CDR3 DNA reads TGTGCCAGCAGTTTGGCAGGGGAGGGGAATCAGCCCCAGCATTTT. This codes for CASSLAGEGNQPQHF.

This chain joins TRBV6-6 and TRBJ2-5, with 12 bases aligning to TRBD2. The CDR3 length is 16 residues. Germline trimming cut 4 bases from V and 5 bases from J; bases unmatched to any gene: 8. Germline V CDR1 and CDR2: MNHNY, SVGAGI (reference sequence). This CDR3 reads CASSFRLAGAGETQYF. CDR3 DNA sequence: TGTGCCAGCAGTTTCCGACTAGCGGGAGCTGGGGAGACCCAGTACTTC.